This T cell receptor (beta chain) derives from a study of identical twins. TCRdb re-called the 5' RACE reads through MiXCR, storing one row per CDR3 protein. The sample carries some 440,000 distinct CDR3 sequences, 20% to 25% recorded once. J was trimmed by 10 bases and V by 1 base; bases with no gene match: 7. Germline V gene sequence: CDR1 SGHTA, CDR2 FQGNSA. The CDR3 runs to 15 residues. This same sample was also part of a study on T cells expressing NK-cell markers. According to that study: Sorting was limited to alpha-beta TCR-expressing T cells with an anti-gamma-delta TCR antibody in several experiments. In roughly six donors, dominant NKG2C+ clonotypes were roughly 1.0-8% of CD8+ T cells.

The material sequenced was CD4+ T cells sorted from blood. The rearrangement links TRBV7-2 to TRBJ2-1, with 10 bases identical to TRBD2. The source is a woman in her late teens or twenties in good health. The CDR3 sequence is CASSLDLAGDREQFF. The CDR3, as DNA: TGTGCCAGCAGCTTAGACCTAGCGGGAGACAGGGAGCAGTTCTTC. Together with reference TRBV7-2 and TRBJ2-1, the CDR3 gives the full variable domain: GAGVSQSPSNKVTEKGKDVELRCDPISGHTALYWYRQSLGQGLEFLIYFQGNSAPDKSGLPSDRFSAERTGGSVSTLTIQRTQQEDSAVYLCASSLDLAGDREQFFGPGTRLTVL.